This T cell receptor (beta chain) was captured by sequencing in a study of blood T cell repertoires in COVID-19. TCRdb's copy holds only in-frame clones and misses some; the assay was immunoSEQ multiplex PCR. The table includes around 140,000 clones, 88% detected once. This receptor was taken from a human donor with COVID-19, enrolled during active disease. The donor label of this sample is uncertain. The sequencing sample was made of peripheral blood.

The CDR3 sequence: CASSPVTSTQYF. For the CDR3, the DNA is TGTGCCAGCTCACCAGTAACTTCGACCCAGTACTTC. The rearrangement links TRBV18 to TRBJ2-5; D gene uncertain. Germline V CDR1 and CDR2: KGHSH, LQKENI. This CDR3 is 12 amino acids long. Deletions cut 2 bases from V and 7 bases from J, with 8 bases between.